This T cell receptor beta chain was retrieved from a study of blood T cell repertoires in COVID-19 (dated by TCRdb to about 2020). Regarding the complete study: Samples covering the acute and convalescent phases of COVID-19 were provided by collaborators in the United States, Italy and Spain. The material from the prospective study consisted of cDNA or gDNA derived from T cells, B-cell-depleted T cells, or PBMCs. Deeply sampled blood TCRbeta repertoires from subjects exposed to, actively infected with, or recovered from COVID-19 were included in the dataset. The repertoires were released in a freely available public database intended as a resource for research on the immune response to SARS-CoV-2. Samples were obtained from the ongoing ImmuneRACE study (first 160 participants) and from about 1,300 subjects provided by 6 global collaborators. Nearly every sample came with metadata listing a de-identified subject ID, COVID-19 status, age in years and sex. HLA class I and class II types, where available, came from metadata supplied by the sample provider rather than from assay-based typing. Summary of the overall study and its limitations: Clinical and demographic metadata were provided uncurated, with the amount varying by source and participant.

The collaborating institutions used their own protocols to collect whole blood in K2EDTA tubes. For TCRbeta analysis, collaborator samples were shipped as frozen whole blood, as isolated PBMCs, or as DNA extracted from either sample type. From the germline V gene (reference sequence), CDR1 is SEHNR and CDR2 is FQNEAQ. Ends trimmed: V by 5 bases, J by 5 bases; bases unmatched to a gene: 10. Counted from cysteine to phenylalanine, this CDR3 has 15 amino acids. The only DNA kept is the CDR3, 45 bases in frame from the first base. This clone was recorded a few times. No antigen is known for it. The sample holds no much larger clone one base away, and base qualities are not on file. TCRbeta CDR3 regions were amplified from genomic DNA using the immunoSEQ Assay, a bias-controlled multiplex PCR. Per the original workflow: Within the assay, amplification of reference gene primers was used to estimate how many nucleated cells each sample contained. To quantify the absolute abundance of each unique TCRbeta CDR3 rearrangement, sequence reads were collapsed and filtered. For each sample, productive Simpson clonality was calculated by taking the square root of Simpson's diversity index across productive rearrangements. Here the immuneACCESS table is served through TCRdb, limited to in-frame sequences with V and J called. Missing clones are a known gap in these copies; in checked studies unresolved V genes cover under half, and the rest lacks a known reason. V and J calls and clone size come straight from that table; D and trimming were deduced from the DNA. The table for this sample lists approximately 84,000 clones; 83% of them were counted only once. Of the sample, 25% to 30% is held by the ten largest clones.

This receptor was taken from a woman over 75 with acute or convalescent COVID-19. Sequencing was performed on peripheral blood. The chain employs TRBV7-9 and TRBJ2-5; TRBD2 lines up with 8 middle nucleotides. CDR3 sequence: CASSPRGGPGETQYF. The nucleotides read TGTGCCAGCAGCCCCCGGGGGGGGCCGGGGGAGACCCAGTACTTC.